This T cell receptor beta chain stems from a study of T cells in Graves' hyperthyroidism and ophthalmopathy. Amplification targeted TCR beta CDR3 regions from RNA transcripts. First-round RT-PCR targeting the TCR CDR3 was performed with the HTBI primer set. TCRdb itself ran the multiplex PCR reads through MiXCR, one entry per CDR3 protein. The sample holds about 640,000 distinct CDR3 sequences; approximately 14% are singletons and the top ten take approximately 12%. In this sample, this clonotype turned up many times. The CDR3 has 15 amino acids. CDR1 and CDR2 from the germline V gene are MDHEN and SYDVKM. With V trimmed by 6 bases and J by 4 bases, 6 bases remained unmatched. Researchers barred patients who had uncontrolled infection, other autoimmune disease, pregnancy or lactation.

Sequenced material: blood. This sequence joins TRBV28 and TRBJ2-7, with 13 bases fitting TRBD2. The receptor was derived from a woman aged 45 to 65 with Graves' ophthalmopathy. Written as DNA, the CDR3 is TGTGCCAGCAGACCTACGACTAGCGGGAGGTACGAGCAGTACTTC. Translated: CASRPTTSGRYEQYF.